This T cell receptor (beta chain) was observed in a study of cytomegalovirus exposure and HLA in healthy donors. With 6 bases clipped from V and 8 bases from J, the junction kept 16 bases outside the gene matches. The CDR3 is 15 amino acids. Germline values: CDR1 SGHRS, CDR2 YFSETQ. Primers for the PCR totalled 60 Vbeta and 13 Jbeta. Sequenced by immunoSEQ multiplex PCR; TCRdb stores in-frame clones only, minus some. The sample lists more than 130,000 clones, about four fifths seen once, with around 4.3% in the top ten. Sequencing input: PBMCs. This TCR came from a man aged 35-49 years in good health and CMV-seropositive. The gene calls are TRBV5-1 and TRBJ1-2, with 7 bases aligning to TRBD1. DNA of the CDR3: TGCGCCAGCAAAATCATCACAGGGGCATGGGAAGGCTACACCTTC. Translation gives CASKIITGAWEGYTF.